This T cell receptor (beta chain) was recovered during a study of cytomegalovirus exposure and HLA in healthy donors. In the study overall: The roughly 120 validation repertoires used the same platform as the 550 to 700 first-cohort repertoires (as reported by a later analysis).

TCRdb keeps only in-frame clones here, not all; method: immunoSEQ multiplex PCR. The repertoire holds 92,000 or so clones, with 96% as singletons. As to this clone: Antigen: not known.

Study-level findings and limits: Published work reported that the classifier diagnosed cytomegalovirus status with high specificity and sensitivity.

The ends were cut back, 5 bases at V and 14 bases at J, with 15 bases in the middle. This CDR3 region has 11 residues. Germline lookup yields CDR1 DFQATT and CDR2 SNEGSKA (reference sequence). Input material: PBMCs. The TCR was taken from a man in his late teens or twenties in good health and CMV-seronegative. This chain joins TRBV20-1 and TRBJ1-4; possibly TRBD1 for D (5 bases). For the CDR3, the DNA is TGCAGTGCTGCCGGGACTCTTAGGCTGTTTTTT. Protein product: CSAAGTLRLFF.